Listed below are T cell receptor beta chains from one sample, sequenced in a study of blood T cell repertoires in COVID-19. Generated by immunoSEQ multiplex PCR, the TCRdb table keeps only in-frame clones and is missing some. Among 140,000 to 150,000 clones listed, 85% to 90% were seen once. The sample comprised PBMCs or T cells enriched from blood (not recorded which). All receptors come from a man between 60 and 75 years old who had recovered from COVID-19. Both conserved end residues are part of each CDR3. Each record gives: clone size, V gene, J gene, D gene, CDR3 protein, CDR3 DNA. The D gene is left open where the match is weak. Clone size appears in some rows only: once, few, many, or a class for an expanded clone.

abundance: .
v_gene: TRBV10-3
j_gene: TRBJ1-1
d_gene: .
CDR3aa: CAISEDTSNTEAFF
CDR3nt: TGTGCCATCAGTGAGGACACTTCTAACACTGAAGCTTTCTTT

abundance: .
v_gene: TRBV2
j_gene: TRBJ2-1
d_gene: TRBD2
CDR3aa: CASSWTSGREEQFF
CDR3nt: TGTGCCAGCAGCTGGACTAGCGGGAGAGAAGAGCAGTTCTTC

abundance: few
v_gene: TRBV3-1/TRBV3-2
j_gene: TRBJ2-2
d_gene: TRBD2
CDR3aa: CASSQSRLAGVNTGELFF
CDR3nt: TGTGCCAGCAGCCAATCGAGACTAGCGGGAGTTAACACCGGGGAGCTGTTTTTT

abundance: once
v_gene: TRBV21-1
j_gene: TRBJ1-5
d_gene: .
CDR3aa: CASSNLGQGSNQPQHF
CDR3nt: TGTGCCAGCAGTAATCTGGGACAGGGGTCCAATCAGCCCCAGCATTTT

abundance: .
v_gene: TRBV7-3
j_gene: TRBJ2-1
d_gene: TRBD2
CDR3aa: CASSAGTSGSEQFF
CDR3nt: TGTGCCAGCAGCGCCGGGACTAGCGGGTCTGAGCAGTTCTTC

abundance: few
v_gene: TRBV6-5
j_gene: TRBJ1-5
d_gene: .
CDR3aa: CASSYSIGVGQPQHF
CDR3nt: TGTGCCAGCAGTTACTCGATAGGGGTTGGGCAGCCCCAGCATTTT

abundance: .
v_gene: TRBV18
j_gene: TRBJ2-7
d_gene: .
CDR3aa: CASSPLQGSEQYF
CDR3nt: TGTGCCAGCTCACCTCTACAGGGCTCCGAGCAGTACTTC

abundance: .
v_gene: TRBV6-5
j_gene: TRBJ2-7
d_gene: .
CDR3aa: CASREMWQLYEQYF
CDR3nt: TGTGCCAGCCGGGAAATGTGGCAATTGTACGAGCAGTACTTC

abundance: once
v_gene: TRBV3-1/TRBV3-2
j_gene: TRBJ1-2
d_gene: .
CDR3aa: CASSQHSGIEVGYTF
CDR3nt: TGTGCCAGCAGCCAGCACTCCGGGATCGAGGTTGGCTACACCTTC

abundance: .
v_gene: TRBV11-2
j_gene: TRBJ1-1
d_gene: TRBD1
CDR3aa: CASSTRTGGMGTEAFF
CDR3nt: TGTGCCAGCAGCACCAGGACAGGGGGGATGGGCACTGAAGCTTTCTTT

abundance: .
v_gene: TRBV28
j_gene: TRBJ1-4
d_gene: TRBD1
CDR3aa: CASNAQGATTNEKLFF
CDR3nt: TGTGCCAGCAACGCACAGGGGGCGACGACTAATGAAAAACTGTTTTTT

abundance: .
v_gene: TRBV2
j_gene: TRBJ1-2
d_gene: .
CDR3aa: CASSEMRESGRGYTF
CDR3nt: TGTGCCAGCAGTGAAATGAGGGAAAGCGGGCGCGGCTACACCTTC

abundance: .
v_gene: TRBV9
j_gene: TRBJ2-2
d_gene: .
CDR3aa: CASRAGGVGYYTGELFF
CDR3nt: TGTGCCAGCAGGGCAGGAGGGGTTGGGTACTACACCGGGGAGCTGTTTTTT

abundance: .
v_gene: TRBV14
j_gene: TRBJ2-1
d_gene: .
CDR3aa: CASSQELFYNEQFF
CDR3nt: TGTGCCAGCAGCCAAGAACTTTTCTACAATGAGCAGTTCTTC

abundance: .
v_gene: TRBV11-2
j_gene: TRBJ1-2
d_gene: TRBD1
CDR3aa: CASSSGQGNGYTF
CDR3nt: TGTGCCAGCAGCTCGGGACAGGGGAATGGCTACACCTTC

abundance: .
v_gene: TRBV11-2
j_gene: TRBJ2-3
d_gene: .
CDR3aa: CASSLGLAVQGDTQYF
CDR3nt: TGTGCCAGCAGCTTAGGGCTAGCAGTACAGGGAGATACGCAGTATTTT

abundance: few
v_gene: TRBV30
j_gene: TRBJ1-1
d_gene: .
CDR3aa: CAWRNRADTEAFF
CDR3nt: TGTGCCTGGAGGAACAGGGCGGACACTGAAGCTTTCTTT

abundance: once
v_gene: TRBV10-3
j_gene: TRBJ2-1
d_gene: TRBD1
CDR3aa: CAAGQGGAYNEQFF
CDR3nt: TGTGCCGCCGGACAGGGTGGCGCCTACAATGAGCAGTTCTTC

abundance: .
v_gene: TRBV5-4
j_gene: TRBJ2-7
d_gene: TRBD1
CDR3aa: CASSSRQGGIDEQYF
CDR3nt: TGTGCCAGCAGCTCAAGACAGGGGGGAATCGACGAGCAGTACTTC

abundance: .
v_gene: TRBV2
j_gene: TRBJ2-2
d_gene: .
CDR3aa: CASSGRKGNTGELFF
CDR3nt: TGTGCCAGCAGTGGGAGGAAGGGAAACACCGGGGAGCTGTTTTTT

abundance: .
v_gene: TRBV7-8
j_gene: TRBJ2-1
d_gene: TRBD1
CDR3aa: CASSLAGTGGFYNEQFF
CDR3nt: TGTGCCAGCAGCTTAGCCGGGACAGGGGGGTTCTACAATGAGCAGTTCTTC

abundance: .
v_gene: TRBV19
j_gene: TRBJ2-1
d_gene: .
CDR3aa: CASSIDREYNEQFF
CDR3nt: TGTGCCAGTAGTATAGACCGGGAATACAATGAGCAGTTCTTC

abundance: .
v_gene: TRBV19
j_gene: TRBJ2-4
d_gene: TRBD2
CDR3aa: CASSIDPPTSGGVVNIQYF
CDR3nt: TGTGCCAGTAGTATAGACCCCCCCACTAGCGGGGGGGTTGTAAACATTCAGTACTTC

abundance: .
v_gene: TRBV6-1
j_gene: TRBJ1-5
d_gene: .
CDR3aa: CASSEMGSLQPQHF
CDR3nt: TGTGCCAGCAGTGAAATGGGCTCTCTCCAGCCCCAGCATTTT

abundance: once
v_gene: TRBV9
j_gene: TRBJ1-1
d_gene: .
CDR3aa: CASSVDDRLSTEAFF
CDR3nt: TGTGCCAGCAGCGTAGACGACAGGCTATCAACTGAAGCTTTCTTT

abundance: .
v_gene: TRBV30
j_gene: TRBJ2-5
d_gene: TRBD2
CDR3aa: CAWAGLAQETQYF
CDR3nt: TGTGCCTGGGCGGGACTAGCGCAAGAGACCCAGTACTTC

abundance: .
v_gene: TRBV10-3
j_gene: TRBJ2-2
d_gene: .
CDR3aa: CAISEAGTGELFF
CDR3nt: TGTGCCATCAGTGAAGCGGGTACCGGGGAGCTGTTTTTT

abundance: few
v_gene: TRBV7-9
j_gene: TRBJ2-2
d_gene: TRBD2
CDR3aa: CASSPASGRVTGELFF
CDR3nt: TGTGCCAGCAGCCCCGCTAGCGGGAGGGTCACCGGGGAGCTGTTTTTT

abundance: .
v_gene: TRBV6-5
j_gene: TRBJ1-1
d_gene: .
CDR3aa: CASGDRYTEAFF
CDR3nt: TGTGCCAGCGGAGATAGGTACACTGAAGCTTTCTTT

abundance: .
v_gene: TRBV11-1
j_gene: TRBJ1-1
d_gene: .
CDR3aa: CASSLARGMNTEAFF
CDR3nt: TGTGCCAGCAGCTTAGCTAGGGGGATGAACACTGAAGCTTTCTTT

abundance: once
v_gene: TRBV14
j_gene: TRBJ2-3
d_gene: TRBD2
CDR3aa: CASSPLFAGGTQYF
CDR3nt: TGTGCCAGCAGCCCTCTTTTTGCGGGAGGTACGCAGTATTTT

abundance: .
v_gene: TRBV30
j_gene: TRBJ2-7
d_gene: TRBD2
CDR3aa: CAYSTTSGSSEQYF
CDR3nt: TGTGCCTACTCAACGACTAGCGGGAGCTCCGAGCAGTACTTC

abundance: .
v_gene: TRBV2
j_gene: TRBJ1-4
d_gene: .
CDR3aa: CASHTGNFEKLFF
CDR3nt: TGTGCCAGTCACACAGGGAATTTTGAAAAACTGTTTTTT

abundance: .
v_gene: TRBV6-1
j_gene: TRBJ2-7
d_gene: .
CDR3aa: CASSEGGTYEQYF
CDR3nt: TGTGCCAGCAGTGAAGGAGGGACCTACGAGCAGTACTTC

abundance: .
v_gene: TRBV6-5
j_gene: TRBJ2-5
d_gene: .
CDR3aa: CASTNPGFETQYF
CDR3nt: TGTGCCAGCACCAACCCCGGGTTTGAGACCCAGTACTTC

abundance: .
v_gene: TRBV19
j_gene: TRBJ2-5
d_gene: .
CDR3aa: CASSSGEETQYF
CDR3nt: TGTGCCAGTAGTAGCGGGGAAGAGACCCAGTACTTC

abundance: .
v_gene: TRBV10-3
j_gene: TRBJ2-3
d_gene: TRBD2
CDR3aa: CAISAVAGRPTDTQYF
CDR3nt: TGTGCCATCAGTGCGGTAGCGGGGAGGCCCACAGATACGCAGTATTTT

abundance: .
v_gene: TRBV5-1
j_gene: TRBJ2-2
d_gene: TRBD1
CDR3aa: CASRRTGNTGELFF
CDR3nt: TGCGCCAGCCGCCGGACAGGGAACACCGGGGAGCTGTTTTTT

abundance: .
v_gene: TRBV3-1/TRBV3-2
j_gene: TRBJ2-1
d_gene: .
CDR3aa: CASSQDRVSAEQFF
CDR3nt: TGTGCCAGCAGCCAAGATCGAGTAAGCGCTGAGCAGTTCTTC

abundance: .
v_gene: TRBV5-1
j_gene: TRBJ2-7
d_gene: .
CDR3aa: CASRTGPYEQYF
CDR3nt: TGCGCCAGCAGAACGGGTCCCTACGAGCAGTACTTC

abundance: .
v_gene: TRBV2
j_gene: TRBJ1-4
d_gene: TRBD1
CDR3aa: CASSDRGTNEKLFF
CDR3nt: TGTGCCAGCAGTGACAGGGGGACGAATGAAAAACTGTTTTTT

abundance: few
v_gene: TRBV5-1
j_gene: TRBJ1-1
d_gene: TRBD1
CDR3aa: CASSIGQALNTEAFF
CDR3nt: TGCGCCAGCAGCATAGGACAGGCTCTTAACACTGAAGCTTTCTTT

abundance: .
v_gene: TRBV7-3
j_gene: TRBJ2-1
d_gene: TRBD2
CDR3aa: CASSLRGGSGKNEQFF
CDR3nt: TGTGCCAGCAGCTTAAGGGGAGGTAGCGGGAAGAATGAGCAGTTCTTC

abundance: .
v_gene: TRBV5-5
j_gene: TRBJ2-7
d_gene: TRBD1
CDR3aa: CASSDRGWYEQYF
CDR3nt: TGTGCCAGTTCGGACAGGGGGTGGTACGAGCAGTACTTC

abundance: .
v_gene: TRBV3-1/TRBV3-2
j_gene: TRBJ2-1
d_gene: .
CDR3aa: CASSQEGRTYNEQFF
CDR3nt: TGTGCCAGCAGCCAAGAGGGGCGAACCTACAATGAGCAGTTCTTC

abundance: few
v_gene: TRBV15
j_gene: TRBJ1-6
d_gene: .
CDR3aa: CATRASGTGNSPLHF
CDR3nt: TGTGCCACCAGAGCATCGGGTACGGGTAATTCACCCCTCCACTTT

abundance: once
v_gene: TRBV5-6
j_gene: TRBJ1-5
d_gene: TRBD1
CDR3aa: CASSRGDRDTQPQHF
CDR3nt: TGTGCCAGCAGTCGTGGAGACAGGGATACTCAGCCCCAGCATTTT

abundance: .
v_gene: TRBV2
j_gene: TRBJ2-7
d_gene: .
CDR3aa: CASSERAGSRDEQYF
CDR3nt: TGTGCCAGCAGTGAAAGGGCGGGCAGCCGCGACGAGCAGTACTTC

abundance: .
v_gene: TRBV7-9
j_gene: TRBJ1-3
d_gene: TRBD1
CDR3aa: CASSDQGARGNTIYF
CDR3nt: TGTGCCAGCAGCGATCAGGGGGCAAGGGGGAACACCATATATTTT